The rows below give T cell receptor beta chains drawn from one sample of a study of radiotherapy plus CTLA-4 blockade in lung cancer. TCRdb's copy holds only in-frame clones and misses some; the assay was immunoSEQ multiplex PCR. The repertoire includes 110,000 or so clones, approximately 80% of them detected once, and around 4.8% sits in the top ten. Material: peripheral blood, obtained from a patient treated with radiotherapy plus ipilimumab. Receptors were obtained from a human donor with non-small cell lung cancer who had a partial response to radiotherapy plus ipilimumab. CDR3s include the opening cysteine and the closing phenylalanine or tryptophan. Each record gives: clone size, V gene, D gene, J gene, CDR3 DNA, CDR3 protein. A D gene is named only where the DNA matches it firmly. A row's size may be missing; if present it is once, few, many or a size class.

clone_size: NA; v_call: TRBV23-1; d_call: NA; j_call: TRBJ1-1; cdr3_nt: TGCGCCAGCAGTCTGGGGGGGGGTAAGGGGGTCAAAAACACTGAAGCTTTCTTT; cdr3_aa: CASSLGGGKGVKNTEAFF
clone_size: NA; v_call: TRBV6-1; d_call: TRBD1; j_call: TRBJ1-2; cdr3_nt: TGTGCCAGCAGAAGGACAGGATCTAACTATGGCTACACCTTC; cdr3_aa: CASRRTGSNYGYTF
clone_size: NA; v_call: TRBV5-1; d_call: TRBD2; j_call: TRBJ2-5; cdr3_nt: TGCGCCAGCAGCTCCCCTAGCGGGAGGGAGGAGGCACAAGAGACCCAGTACTTC; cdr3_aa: CASSSPSGREEAQETQYF
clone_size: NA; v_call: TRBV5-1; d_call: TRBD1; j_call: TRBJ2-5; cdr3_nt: TGCGCCAGCAGCTTCGGGACAGGGTCGCAAGAGACCCAGTACTTC; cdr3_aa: CASSFGTGSQETQYF
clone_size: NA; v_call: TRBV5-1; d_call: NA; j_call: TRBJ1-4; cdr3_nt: TGCGCCAGCAGCTTAGGGCAGGGCGGTGAAAAACTGTTTTTT; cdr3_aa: CASSLGQGGEKLFF
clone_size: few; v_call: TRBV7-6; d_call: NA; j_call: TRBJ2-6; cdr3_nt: TGTGCCAGCACAATCTCTGGGGCCACCGTCCTGACTTTC; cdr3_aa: CASTISGATVLTF
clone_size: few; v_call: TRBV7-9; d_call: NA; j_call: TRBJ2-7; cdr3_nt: TGTGCCAGCAGCCAGCGCGACTTC; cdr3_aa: CASSQRDF
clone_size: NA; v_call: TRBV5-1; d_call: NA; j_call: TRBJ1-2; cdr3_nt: TGCGCCAGCAGCTTGGAAGGGGTGGACGGCTACACCTTC; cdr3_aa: CASSLEGVDGYTF
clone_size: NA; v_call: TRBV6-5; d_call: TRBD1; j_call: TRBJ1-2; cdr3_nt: TGTGCCAGCAGTTACCTCACAGGGGACTATGGCTACACCTTC; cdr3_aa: CASSYLTGDYGYTF
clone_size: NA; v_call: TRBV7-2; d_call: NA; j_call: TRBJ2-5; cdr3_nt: TGTGCCAGCAGCGCGCAAGAGACCCAGTACTTC; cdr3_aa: CASSAQETQYF
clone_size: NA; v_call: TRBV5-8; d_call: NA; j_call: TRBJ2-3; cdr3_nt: TGTGCCAGCAGCTTCCGGGACTCCTATAGCACAGATACGCAGTATTTT; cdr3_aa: CASSFRDSYSTDTQYF
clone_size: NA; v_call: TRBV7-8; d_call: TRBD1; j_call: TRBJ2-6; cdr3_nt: TGTGCCAGCAGCCTGGGACAGGGGGCTACTGGGGCCAACGTCCTGACTTTC; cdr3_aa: CASSLGQGATGANVLTF
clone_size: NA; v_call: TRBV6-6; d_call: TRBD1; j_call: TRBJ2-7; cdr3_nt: TGTGCCAGCAGTACAGGGGTTCACGAGCAGTACTTC; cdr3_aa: CASSTGVHEQYF
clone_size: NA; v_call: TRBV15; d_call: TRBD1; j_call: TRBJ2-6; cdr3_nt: TGTGCCACCAGCCCGCGGACAGGGGTCCTCTCTGGGGCCAACGTCCTGACTTTC; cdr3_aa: CATSPRTGVLSGANVLTF
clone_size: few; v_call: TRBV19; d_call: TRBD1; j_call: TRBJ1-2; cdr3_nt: TGTGCCAGTAGTATAGGAGGGACAGGGGATATTGGTGGCTACACCTTC; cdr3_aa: CASSIGGTGDIGGYTF
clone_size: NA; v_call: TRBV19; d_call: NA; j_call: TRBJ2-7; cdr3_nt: TGTGCCAGTAGTGGAATCGGAAGAAGGGGTAGGAGCTACGAGCAGTACTTC; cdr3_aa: CASSGIGRRGRSYEQYF
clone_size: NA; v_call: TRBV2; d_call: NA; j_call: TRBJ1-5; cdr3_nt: TGTGCCAGCAGTGTGGACAGTGGGGATCAGCCCCAGCATTTT; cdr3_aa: CASSVDSGDQPQHF
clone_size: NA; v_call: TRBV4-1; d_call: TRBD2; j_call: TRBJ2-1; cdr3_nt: TGCGCCAGCAGCCAAGTTACTAGCGGGAGTGGGTCCTACAATGAGCAGTTCTTC; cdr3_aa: CASSQVTSGSGSYNEQFF
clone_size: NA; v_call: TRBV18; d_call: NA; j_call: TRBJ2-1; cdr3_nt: TGTGCCAGCTCACCCGATAGCTGGGGAGGCCACAATGAGCAGTTCTTC; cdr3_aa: CASSPDSWGGHNEQFF
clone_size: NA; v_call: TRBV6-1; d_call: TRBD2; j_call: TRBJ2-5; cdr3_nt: TGTGCCAGCAGTGTAGCGGGAGGAGAGACCCAGTACTTC; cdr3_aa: CASSVAGGETQYF
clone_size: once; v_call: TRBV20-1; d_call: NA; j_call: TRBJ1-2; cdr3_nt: TGCAGTGCTAGGAGTTATGGCTACACCTTC; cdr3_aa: CSARSYGYTF
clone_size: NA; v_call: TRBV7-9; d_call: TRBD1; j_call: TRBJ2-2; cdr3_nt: TGTGCCAGCAGCGCAGACAGGGGGCAGCTGTTTTTT; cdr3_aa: CASSADRGQLFF
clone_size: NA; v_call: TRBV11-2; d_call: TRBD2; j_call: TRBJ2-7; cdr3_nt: TGTGCCAGCAGCTTGTCTAGCGGGACCTCCTACGAGCAGTACTTC; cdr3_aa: CASSLSSGTSYEQYF
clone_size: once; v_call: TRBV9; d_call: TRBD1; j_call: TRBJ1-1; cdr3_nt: TGTGCCAGCAGCCCTCGGACAGGGGGCGTTGTCGCTGAAGCTTTCTTT; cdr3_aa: CASSPRTGGVVAEAFF
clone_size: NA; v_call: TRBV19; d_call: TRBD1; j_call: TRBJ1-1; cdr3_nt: TGTGCCAGTACCCCCGGGACAGGGGGCAAGAACACTGAAGCTTTCTTT; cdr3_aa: CASTPGTGGKNTEAFF
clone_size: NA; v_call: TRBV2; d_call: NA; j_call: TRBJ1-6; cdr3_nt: TGTGCCAGCAGGACACACAGGGACCCTTATTATAATTCACCCCTCCACTTT; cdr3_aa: CASRTHRDPYYNSPLHF
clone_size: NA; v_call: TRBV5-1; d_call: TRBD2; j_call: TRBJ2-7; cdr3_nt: TGCGCCAGCAGCTTGGGGGGACTAGCGGACGGATACGAGCAGTACTTC; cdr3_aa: CASSLGGLADGYEQYF